These 29 T cell receptor beta chains originate from one sample sequenced in a study of T cells in Graves' hyperthyroidism and ophthalmopathy. The TCR beta CDR3 regions underwent amplification using RNA transcripts as the source. The HTBI primer set drove a first-round RT-PCR of the TCR CDR3. MiXCR, applied by TCRdb to the multiplex PCR reads, yields one record per CDR3 protein. The sample consists of under 350,000 distinct CDR3 sequences, roughly 23% of them appearing once. Sample: blood. The source of these receptors is a woman in her fifties or sixties with Graves' hyperthyroidism.

The chain carries TRBV27 and TRBJ1-2; 9 bases are shared with TRBD1. This CDR3 has 16 amino acids. Germline loops: CDR1 MNHEY, CDR2 SMNVEV (reference sequence). V trimming: 5 bases; J trimming: 3 bases; junction bases outside the gene matches: 10. CDR3 amino acids: CASSNRPGTGYYGYTF. The CDR3 DNA follows: TGTGCCAGCAGTAATCGTCCCGGGACAGGGTACTATGGCTACACCTTC.

This chain uses TRBV6-2 or TRBV6-3 with TRBJ1-1; D gene uncertain. The CDR3 length is 15 residues. V was clipped by 6 bases and J by 0 bases, with 14 bases between them. CDR1 MNHEY and CDR2 SVGEGT come from the germline V gene. CDR3 bases: TGTGCCAGCAGGACCTACAGTAATGTGAACACTGAAGCTTTCTTT. Its protein is CASRTYSNVNTEAFF.

This clonotype came up a few times. The CDR3 is CASSEFGNQPQHF. As DNA, the CDR3 is TGTGCCAGCAGTGAATTCGGCAATCAGCCCCAGCATTTT. The chain recombines TRBV6-1 with TRBJ1-5; D not certain. The V gene's germline CDR1 is MNHNS and CDR2 SASEGT. V was cut by 2 bases and J by 2 bases, with 4 bases left in between. The CDR3 contains 13 residues.

This clonotype was observed at least ten times. The chain links TRBV28 to TRBJ2-3; the match to TRBD1 covers 7 bases. Germline-derived CDR1 and CDR2 are MDHEN and SYDVKM. The CDR3 extends over 17 amino acids. The junction had 10 bases not matched to a gene; V was cut back by 3 bases and J by 1 base. The CDR3 is CASSLPGQVVGTDTQYF. Here the CDR3 DNA reads TGTGCCAGCAGTTTGCCCGGACAGGTGGTGGGCACAGATACGCAGTATTTT. The full variable domain, in which reference TRBV28 and TRBJ2-3 provide the parts outside the CDR3, is DVKVTQSSRYLVKRTGEKVFLECVQDMDHENMFWYRQDPGLGLRLIYFSYDVKMKEKGDIPEGYSVSREKKERFSLILESASTNQTSMYLCASSLPGQVVGTDTQYFGPGTRLTVL.

This clonotype has at least ten counts. The rearrangement links TRBV20-1 to TRBJ1-5; the match to TRBD1 covers 9 bases. The germline gives CDR1 DFQATT, CDR2 SNEGSKA (reference sequence). V shed 1 base, J shed 2 bases, and the junction held 9 bases outside the gene matches. This CDR3 has 17 amino acids. The CDR3 here is CSARVGQGRVGNQPQHF. Written as DNA, the CDR3 is TGCAGTGCTAGAGTCGGACAGGGGAGGGTGGGCAATCAGCCCCAGCATTTT.

This clonotype was counted at least ten times. The chain joins TRBV5-1 to TRBJ2-1, with 11 bases identical to TRBD1. The V and J ends lost 4 bases and 2 bases, in that order; junction bases with no gene match: 8. The CDR3 extends over 17 amino acids. Germline V gene sequence: CDR1 SGHRS, CDR2 YFSETQ. CDR3 amino acids: CASSRSRTGGAYNEQFF. The CDR3 DNA sequence: TGCGCCAGCAGCCGTAGTCGGACAGGGGGCGCCTACAATGAGCAGTTCTTC.

The J gene is TRBJ1-2, the V gene TRBV20-1; a weak D match, TRBD1 (6 bases). CDR1 and CDR2 from the germline V gene are DFQATT and SNEGSKA (reference sequence). This CDR3 has 13 amino acids. Trimming took 0 bases from V and 9 from J, leaving 14 bases between them. The CDR3 here is CSARDGGGRSYTF. The CDR3, as DNA: TGCAGTGCTAGAGATGGGGGGGGCAGGAGCTACACCTTC.

Ten or more counts support this clonotype. The J gene is TRBJ2-3, the V gene TRBV7-9, with TRBD2 identical over 9 bases. CDR3 length equals 18 residues. The germline CDR1 and CDR2 sequences are SEHNR and FQNEAQ (reference sequence). The V and J ends lost 5 bases and 1 base, in that order; junction bases with no gene match: 13. The CDR3 region has the DNA TGTGCCAGCAGCCCCCGACGTAAAGCTAGCGGGGGCACAGATACGCAGTATTTT. Amino acids: CASSPRRKASGGTDTQYF.

As for this clonotype: This may come from a read error, since a much larger clone is one base off. The rearrangement links TRBV7-6 to TRBJ1-2; D gene unclear. The germline V and J ends were trimmed by 11 bases and 6 bases, with 13 bases remaining between them. The germline V gene has CDR1 SGHVS and CDR2 FNYEAQ. This CDR3 spans 11 amino acids. This chain's CDR3 is CAFGVGHGYTF. The CDR3 region has the DNA TGTGCCTTCGGGGTGGGTCATGGCTACACCTTC.

CDR3 nucleotides: TGTGCCAGCAGTGAATTGGACTATCCCAGAAACACCATATATTTT. Its protein product is CASSELDYPRNTIYF. The chain couples TRBV6-1 to TRBJ1-3; D unresolved. V was pared by 2 bases and J by 5 bases, with 13 bases between. The CDR3 sequence is 15 residues long. Germline CDR1 MNHNS, CDR2 SASEGT.

This clonotype was counted at least ten times. This rearrangement joins TRBV5-6 to TRBJ2-5; D is undetermined. This CDR3 has 14 amino acids. V lost 3 bases to trimming and J lost 2 bases, with 11 bases between them. CDR1 is SGHDT, CDR2 YYEEEE, per germline. The CDR3 bases are TGTGCCAGCAGCTACCGGACGGAACAAGAGACCCAGTACTTC. It is translated as CASSYRTEQETQYF.

The CDR3 DNA is TGTGCCAGCAGCTCCCCACGGAACACCGGGGAGCTGTTTTTT. Its translation is CASSSPRNTGELFF. The V and J genes are TRBV7-6 and TRBJ2-2; no definite D call. This CDR3 has 14 amino acids. Deletions cut 4 bases from V and 1 base from J, with 7 bases between. Germline V CDR1 and CDR2: SGHVS, FNYEAQ.

In its sample, this clonotype was seen many times. V gene TRBV2 combines with J gene TRBJ2-1, with TRBD2 as a possible D gene (5 bases). Germline loops: CDR1 SNHLY, CDR2 FYNNEI. This CDR3 has 16 amino acids. The ends were cut back, 4 bases at V and 6 bases at J, with 19 bases in the middle. This CDR3 reads CASSAQAVDGSNEQFF. For the CDR3, the DNA is TGTGCCAGCAGTGCGCAAGCGGTCGATGGGAGCAATGAGCAGTTCTTC.

This clonotype was seen only a few times. The chain employs TRBV6-2 or TRBV6-3 and TRBJ2-7; D is ambiguous. The CDR3 covers 13 residues. Germline CDR1 reads MNHEY; CDR2 reads SVGEGT. The V gene lost 0 bases and the J gene lost 4 bases, with 7 bases spanning the gap. The CDR3 sequence: CASSYSEEYEQYF. CDR3 bases: TGTGCCAGCAGTTACTCCGAGGAGTACGAGCAGTACTTC.

This clonotype has at least ten counts. The gene calls are TRBV18 and TRBJ2-3; 9 bases are a match to TRBD1. Per germline, CDR1 KGHSH and CDR2 LQKENI. The V segment lost 3 bases and the J segment 3 bases; nucleotides outside the gene matches: 4. The CDR3 spans 15 residues. The CDR3 DNA is TGTGCCAGCTCACCGCGGGACAGGGTGACAGATACGCAGTATTTT. Translation gives CASSPRDRVTDTQYF. Full variable domain (rest looked up from reference TRBV18 and TRBJ2-3): NAGVMQNPRHLVRRRGQEARLRCSPMKGHSHVYWYRQLPEEGLKFMVYLQKENIIDESGMPKERFSAEFPKEGPSILRIQQVVRGDSAAYFCASSPRDRVTDTQYFGPGTRLTVL.

There are many counts of this clonotype. This CDR3 reads CSARMDSGVRLAKNIQYF. For the CDR3, the DNA is TGCAGTGCTAGAATGGACAGCGGAGTGCGTTTAGCCAAAAACATTCAGTACTTC. The chain combines TRBV20-1 with TRBJ2-4; D is perhaps TRBD1 (6 bases). V was pared by 2 bases and J by 0 bases, with 20 bases between. Per the germline V gene, CDR1 is DFQATT and CDR2 is SNEGSKA (reference sequence). The CDR3 has 18 residues.

Written as DNA, the CDR3 is TGTGCCAGCAGCCAAGGACAGGGTCTCTACTGGACTGAAGCTTTCTTT. This encodes CASSQGQGLYWTEAFF. J is TRBJ1-1 and V is TRBV14, with 7 bases matching TRBD1. Looked up from germline, CDR1 is SGHDN and CDR2 is FVKESK. The V and J ends lost 1 base and 5 bases, in that order; junction bases with no gene match: 10. This CDR3 contains 16 residues.

The table lists this clonotype with a few counts. The chain carries TRBV11-2 and TRBJ2-1; D is possibly TRBD2 (6 bases). Germline V CDR1 and CDR2: SGHAT, FQNNGV. V was pared by 5 bases and J by 8 bases, with 16 bases between. This CDR3 is 14 amino acids long. The CDR3 DNA sequence: TGTGCCAGCAGCCTGGGACTTTTTACACATGAGCAGTTCTTC. The encoded protein is CASSLGLFTHEQFF.

This clonotype was seen many times. The chain carries TRBV12-3 or TRBV12-4 and TRBJ1-5; D gene uncertain. V was trimmed by 6 bases and J by 10 bases, leaving 13 bases between them. The CDR3 totals 12 residues. The CDR3, as DNA: TGTGCCAGCAGCCGCGATACTTTACCCCAGCATTTT. Protein: CASSRDTLPQHF.

This chain joins TRBV11-2 and TRBJ2-2; D is possibly TRBD2 (5 bases). V was pared by 2 bases and J by 5 bases, with 12 bases between. The CDR3 has 15 amino acids. Germline CDR1 SGHAT, CDR2 FQNNGV. The chain's CDR3 is CASSLTVSVTGELFF. CDR3 in DNA: TGTGCCAGCAGCTTAACAGTTAGCGTTACCGGGGAGCTGTTTTTT.

The table lists this clonotype with many counts. This chain uses TRBV7-8 with TRBJ1-5; D ambiguous. Germline CDR1 and CDR2: SGHVS and FQNEAQ. The CDR3 length is 17 residues. Trimming took off 1 base at V and 1 base at J, with 14 bases between the two ends. The CDR3 nucleotides are TGTGCCAGCAGCTTAGGCCCTTCGGGAGGGAGCAATCAGCCCCAGCATTTT. Its protein is CASSLGPSGGSNQPQHF.

This clonotype was seen at least ten times. The chain employs TRBV6-2 or TRBV6-3 and TRBJ2-2; D remains unclear. This CDR3 is built from 13 residues. Trimming took 8 bases from V and 3 from J, leaving 10 bases between them. Germline-derived CDR1 and CDR2 are MNHEY and SVGEGT. The DNA for the CDR3 is TGTGCCAGCCAGTCCCAGGACACCGGGGAGCTGTTTTTT. Its protein is CASQSQDTGELFF.

The table lists this clonotype with many counts. The chain uses TRBV11-2 and TRBJ2-4; D gene uncertain. The V end was cut by 1 base, the J end by 11 bases, with 12 bases between. This CDR3 is built from 13 residues. Germline V CDR1 and CDR2: SGHAT, FQNNGV. As DNA, the CDR3 is TGTGCCAGCAGCTTAGTACCGGAGTCCCTTCAGTACTTC. It specifies CASSLVPESLQYF.

This clonotype came up many times. The rearrangement joins TRBV20-1 to TRBJ2-3; no clear D gene. The V gene's germline CDR1 is DFQATT and CDR2 SNEGSKA (reference sequence). The CDR3 runs 15 residues. The germline V and J ends were trimmed by 6 bases and 1 base, with 17 bases remaining between them. The CDR3 is CSASPRRLGTDTQYF. The DNA for the CDR3 is TGCAGTGCCTCCCCCCGTAGACTTGGCACAGATACGCAGTATTTT.

This clonotype has just a few counts. One base away lies a much larger clone, so this may be a sequencing read error. This chain connects TRBV6-1 to TRBJ1-5; the match to TRBD1 covers 8 bases. The CDR3 contains 15 residues. From germline, CDR1 is MNHNS and CDR2 SASEGT. The CDR3 sequence is CAGSTDRAGNQPQHF. The CDR3 nucleotides are TGTGCCGGCAGTACGGACAGGGCTGGCAATCAGCCCCAGCATTTT.

In its sample, this clonotype was seen many times. V is TRBV30 and J is TRBJ2-7; 7 positions match TRBD1. The germline gives CDR1 GTSNPN, CDR2 SVGIG (reference sequence). With 0 bases clipped from V and 4 bases from J, the junction kept 9 bases outside the gene matches. The CDR3 length is 15 residues. In DNA form, the CDR3 reads TGTGCCTGGAGTGTACCCGAGACAGGGAGATACGAGCAGTACTTC. It codes for CAWSVPETGRYEQYF. The variable domain in full, with the rest retrieved from reference TRBV30 and TRBJ2-7, is SQTIHQWPATLVQPVGSPLSLECTVEGTSNPNLYWYRQAAGRGLQLLFYSVGIGQISSEVPQNLSASRPQDRQFILSSKKLLLSDSGFYLCAWSVPETGRYEQYFGPGTRLTVT.

The chain is built from TRBV2 and TRBJ1-5, with D hard to call. This CDR3 has 14 amino acids. V was pared by 3 bases and J by 7 bases, with 13 bases between. CDR1 SNHLY and CDR2 FYNNEI come from the germline V gene. CDR3 DNA sequence: TGTGCCAGCAGTGATGTTAGGGTTGGGCAGCCCCAGCATTTT. Translated: CASSDVRVGQPQHF. Full variable domain (outside the CDR3, taken from reference TRBV2 and TRBJ1-5): EPEVTQTPSHQVTQMGQEVILRCVPISNHLYFYWYRQILGQKVEFLVSFYNNEISEKSEIFDDQFSVERPDGSNFTLKIRSTKLEDSAMYFCASSDVRVGQPQHFGDGTRLSIL.

The table lists this clonotype with many counts. The chain combines TRBV12-3 or TRBV12-4 with TRBJ2-7; 8 nucleotides line up with TRBD1. V lost 5 bases and J lost 4; bases outside the gene matches: 4. The CDR3 totals 13 residues. The CDR3 region is CASSRDRLYEQYF. CDR3 bases: TGTGCCAGCAGTAGGGACAGGTTATACGAGCAGTACTTC.

On this clonotype: Just one base apart from a much larger clone, this may be a read error. The chain recombines TRBV7-9 with TRBJ2-3; tentatively, D is TRBD1 or TRBD2 (5 bases each). The germline V gene has CDR1 SEHNR and CDR2 FQNEAQ (reference sequence). The CDR3 runs 15 residues. The ends were cut back, 6 bases at V and 1 base at J, with 14 bases in the middle. The DNA for the CDR3 is TGTGCCAGCAGTCGTTTTAGGGACGGCACAGATACGCAGTATTTT. Protein product: CASSRFRDGTDTQYF.